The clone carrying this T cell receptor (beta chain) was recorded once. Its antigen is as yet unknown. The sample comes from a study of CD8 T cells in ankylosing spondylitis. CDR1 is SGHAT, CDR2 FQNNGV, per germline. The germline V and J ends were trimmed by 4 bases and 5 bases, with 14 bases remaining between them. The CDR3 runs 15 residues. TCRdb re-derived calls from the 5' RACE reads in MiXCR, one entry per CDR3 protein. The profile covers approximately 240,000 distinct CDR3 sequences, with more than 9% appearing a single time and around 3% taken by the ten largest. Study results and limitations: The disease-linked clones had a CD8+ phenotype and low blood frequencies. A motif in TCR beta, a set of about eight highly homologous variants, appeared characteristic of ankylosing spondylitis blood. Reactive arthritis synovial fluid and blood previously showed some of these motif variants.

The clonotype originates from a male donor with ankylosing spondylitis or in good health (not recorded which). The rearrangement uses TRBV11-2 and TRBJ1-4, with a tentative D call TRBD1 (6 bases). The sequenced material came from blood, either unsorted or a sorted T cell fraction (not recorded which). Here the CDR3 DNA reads TGTGCCAGCAGCTCAGCGACAGGTGACAATGAAAAACTGTTTTTT. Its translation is CASSSATGDNEKLFF.